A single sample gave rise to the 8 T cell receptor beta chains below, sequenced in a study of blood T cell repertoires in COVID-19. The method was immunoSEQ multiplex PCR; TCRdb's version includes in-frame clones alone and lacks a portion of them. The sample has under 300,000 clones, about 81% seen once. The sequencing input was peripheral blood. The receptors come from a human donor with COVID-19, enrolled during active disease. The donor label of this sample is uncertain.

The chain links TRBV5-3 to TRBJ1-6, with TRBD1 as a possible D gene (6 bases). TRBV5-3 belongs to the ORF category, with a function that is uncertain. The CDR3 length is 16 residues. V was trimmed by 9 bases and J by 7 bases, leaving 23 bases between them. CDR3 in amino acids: CAKFEEIRDKNSPLHF. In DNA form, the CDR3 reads TGTGCCAAGTTCGAGGAAATCCGGGACAAGAATTCACCCCTCCACTTT.

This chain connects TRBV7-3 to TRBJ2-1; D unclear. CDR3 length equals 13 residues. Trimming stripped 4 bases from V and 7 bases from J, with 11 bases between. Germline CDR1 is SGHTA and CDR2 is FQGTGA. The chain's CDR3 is CASSSAASNEQFF. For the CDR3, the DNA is TGTGCCAGCAGCTCGGCGGCTAGTAATGAGCAGTTCTTC.

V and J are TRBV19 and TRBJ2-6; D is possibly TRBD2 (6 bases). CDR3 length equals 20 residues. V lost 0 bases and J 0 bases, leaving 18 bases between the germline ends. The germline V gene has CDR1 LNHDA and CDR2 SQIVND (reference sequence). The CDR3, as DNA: TGTGCCAGTAGTATAGATCACGGGCGGGACGCTAGCTCTGGGGCCAACGTCCTGACTTTC. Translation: CASSIDHGRDASSGANVLTF.

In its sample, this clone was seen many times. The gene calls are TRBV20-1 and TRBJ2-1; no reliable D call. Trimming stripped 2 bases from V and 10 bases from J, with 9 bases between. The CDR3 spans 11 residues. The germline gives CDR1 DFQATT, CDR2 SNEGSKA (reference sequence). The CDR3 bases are TGCAGTGCTAGACCGACACAGGAGCAGTTCTTC. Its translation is CSARPTQEQFF.

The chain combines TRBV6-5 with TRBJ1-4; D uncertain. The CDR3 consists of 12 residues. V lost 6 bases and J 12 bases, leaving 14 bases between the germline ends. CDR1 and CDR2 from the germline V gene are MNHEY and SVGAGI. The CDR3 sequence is CASSGDRGELFF. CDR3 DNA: TGTGCCAGCAGCGGGGATCGTGGGGAACTGTTTTTT.

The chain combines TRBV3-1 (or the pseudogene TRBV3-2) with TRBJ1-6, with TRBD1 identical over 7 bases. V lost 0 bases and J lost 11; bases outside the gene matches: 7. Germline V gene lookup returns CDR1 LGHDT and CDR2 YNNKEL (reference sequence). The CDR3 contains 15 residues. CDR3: CASSQDRGETPPLHF. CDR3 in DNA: TGTGCCAGCAGCCAAGACAGGGGGGAGACGCCACCCCTCCACTTT.

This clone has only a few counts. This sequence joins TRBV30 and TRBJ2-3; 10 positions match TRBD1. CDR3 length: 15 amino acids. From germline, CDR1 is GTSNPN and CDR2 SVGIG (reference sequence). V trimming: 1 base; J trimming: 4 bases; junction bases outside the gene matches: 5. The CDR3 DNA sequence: TGTGCCTGGAGTGGGACAGGGGGAAGTGCAGATACGCAGTATTTT. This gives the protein CAWSGTGGSADTQYF.

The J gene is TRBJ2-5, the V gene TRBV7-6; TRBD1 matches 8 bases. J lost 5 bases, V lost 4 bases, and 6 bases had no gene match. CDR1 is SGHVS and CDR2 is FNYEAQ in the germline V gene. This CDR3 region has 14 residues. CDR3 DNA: TGTGCCAGCAGCTCAAGGACAGGGCCGGAGACCCAGTACTTC. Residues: CASSSRTGPETQYF.